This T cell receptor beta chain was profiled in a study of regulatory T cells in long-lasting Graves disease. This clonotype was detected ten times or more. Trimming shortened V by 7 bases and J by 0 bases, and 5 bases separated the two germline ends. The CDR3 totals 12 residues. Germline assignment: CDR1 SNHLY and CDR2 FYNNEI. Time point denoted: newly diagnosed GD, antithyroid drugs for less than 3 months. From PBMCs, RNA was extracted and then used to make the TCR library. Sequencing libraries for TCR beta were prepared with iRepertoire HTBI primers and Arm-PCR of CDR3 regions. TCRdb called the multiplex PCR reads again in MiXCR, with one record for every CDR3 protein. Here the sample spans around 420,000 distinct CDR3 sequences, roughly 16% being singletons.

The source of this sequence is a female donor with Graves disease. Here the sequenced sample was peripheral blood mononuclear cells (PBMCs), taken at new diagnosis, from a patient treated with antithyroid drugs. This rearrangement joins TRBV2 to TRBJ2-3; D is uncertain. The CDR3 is CASKLSTDTQYF. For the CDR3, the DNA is TGTGCCAGCAAACTGAGCACAGATACGCAGTATTTT.